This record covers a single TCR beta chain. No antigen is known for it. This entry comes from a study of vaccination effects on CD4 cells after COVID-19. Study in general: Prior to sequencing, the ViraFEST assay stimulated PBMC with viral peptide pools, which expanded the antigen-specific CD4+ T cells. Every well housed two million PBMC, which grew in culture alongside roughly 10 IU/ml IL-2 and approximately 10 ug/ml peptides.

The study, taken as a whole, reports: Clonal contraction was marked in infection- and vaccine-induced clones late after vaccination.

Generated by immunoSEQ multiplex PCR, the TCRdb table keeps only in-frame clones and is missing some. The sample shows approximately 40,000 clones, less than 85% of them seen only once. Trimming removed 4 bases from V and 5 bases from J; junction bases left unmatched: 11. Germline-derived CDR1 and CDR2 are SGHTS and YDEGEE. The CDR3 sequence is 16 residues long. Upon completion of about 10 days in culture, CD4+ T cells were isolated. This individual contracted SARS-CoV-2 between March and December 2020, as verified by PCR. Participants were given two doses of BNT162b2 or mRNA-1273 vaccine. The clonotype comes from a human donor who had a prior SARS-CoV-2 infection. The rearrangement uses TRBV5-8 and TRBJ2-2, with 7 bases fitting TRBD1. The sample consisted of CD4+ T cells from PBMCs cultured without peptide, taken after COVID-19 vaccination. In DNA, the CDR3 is TGTGCCAGCAGCCGAAGGACAGGCTTCCTAACCGGGGAGCTGTTTTTT. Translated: CASSRRTGFLTGELFF.